These T cell receptor beta chains were read from a single sample in a study of early T cells in non-severe SARS-CoV-2 infection. TCRdb called the 5' RACE reads again in MiXCR, with one record for every CDR3 protein. The table shows 75,000 to 100,000 distinct CDR3 sequences, with approximately 17% occurring only once. The specimen was whole blood. Receptors originate from an adult who was a healthcare worker with PCR-confirmed SARS-CoV-2 infection or an uninfected control (not recorded which). Both conserved end residues are part of each CDR3. D genes are given only for firm matches. The size of a clone is reported for some rows only, either as once, few or many, or as a class for expanded clones.

d_call	v_call	clone_size	j_call	cdr3_nt	cdr3_aa
TRBD2	TRBV20-1	few	TRBJ2-3	TGCAGTGCTAGACTCCCCCCGGGACTAGAACCCCCAGATACGCAGTATTTT	CSARLPPGLEPPDTQYF
.	TRBV4-1	few	TRBJ2-1	TGCGCCAGCAGCCAAGTAATCCTCCCCTACAATGAGCAGTTCTTC	CASSQVILPYNEQFF
.	TRBV6-6	many	TRBJ1-5	TGTGCCAGCACCCCAGGGTCCTATCCCCAGCATTTT	CASTPGSYPQHF
.	TRBV10-2	few	TRBJ2-7	TGCGCCAGCAGTGCGCTCGGATCAACCTACGAGCAGTACTTC	CASSALGSTYEQYF
.	TRBV6-1	few	TRBJ2-7	TGTGCCAGCAGTGAAGGGTGGAATGGTTGGGAGCAGTACTTC	CASSEGWNGWEQYF
.	TRBV25-1	.	TRBJ2-2	TGTGCCAGCAGTGACTCTCAAAGGGGCTGGGGAAACACCGGGGAGCTGTTTTTT	CASSDSQRGWGNTGELFF
.	TRBV7-9	few	TRBJ2-6	TGTGCCAGCAGCGGAAACAGGGCTGGGGCCAACGTCCTGACTTTC	CASSGNRAGANVLTF
.	TRBV18	few	TRBJ2-1	TGTGCCAGCTCACGTCGACAGGCCATTCTCTCCTACAATGAGCAGTTCTTC	CASSRRQAILSYNEQFF
.	TRBV20-1	few	TRBJ1-2	TGCAGTGCTAGAGGCGGCCCAGGGGCGGACTATGGCTACACCTTC	CSARGGPGADYGYTF
.	TRBV4-3	.	TRBJ1-3	TGCGCCAGCAGCCAAGGCCGAGGGGGTGGAAACACCATATATTTT	CASSQGRGGGNTIYF
TRBD1	TRBV24-1	few	TRBJ1-1	TGTGCCACCAGTGATGGACAGGGGATCACTGAAGCTTTCTTT	CATSDGQGITEAFF
TRBD1	TRBV6-2/TRBV6-3	many	TRBJ2-1	TGTGCCAGCAGAACGGACAGGCCGACCTCCTACAATGAGCAGTTCTTC	CASRTDRPTSYNEQFF
.	TRBV10-3	.	TRBJ2-7	TGTGCCATCAGTGAGAGTGGGGGCGGAAGCTCCTACGAGCAGTACTTC	CAISESGGGSSYEQYF
TRBD2	TRBV27	.	TRBJ2-1	TGTGCCAGCATCAGGGGAGGTAGGGGACTAGGAGAGCAGTTCTTC	CASIRGGRGLGEQFF